The source of this TCR beta chain is a study of molecular identifiers for immune sequencing clone quantification (dated by TCRdb to 2016 to 2019). Background for the entire study: For a replicate experiment, RNA from approximately 20,000 or 100,000 naive CD8 T cells was divided into five aliquots, and four of the five aliquots were sequenced. This methods study used CD8 T cells to benchmark TCR RNA copy counting and molecular-identifier clustering-based TCR repertoire sequencing (MIDCIRS).

Libraries came from PCR. This sample was sequenced with a NextSeq 500. Bulk TCR libraries were made following a previously described method, with the TCR primers given in Table S5. Total RNA was purified with the Qiagen AllPrep DNA/RNA kit. Reads from multiple sequencing runs of the same library were pooled before analysis. The original pipeline was this. Reads were retained only if their TCR constant sequence matched exactly, and those retained reads were trimmed to 150 nt and grouped according to their 12-nt molecular barcodes. Reads within each barcode group were sub-clustered using a 15% Levenshtein threshold, and quality-weighted consensus sequences were constructed for each RNA molecule. Non-functional sequences were excluded, and lower-count sequences lying one edit away from another sequence were also excluded. Based on fitting two negative binomial distributions, any barcode sub-cluster with under 20% of the maximum read count was discarded. Using fastp trimming at Q25 and MiXCR clonotype assembly, TCRdb reanalyzed the public sequencing data and kept in-frame beta chains. Under each unique CDR3 protein, matching rows form one entry showing the most common genes and DNA. What appears here as the V and J calls and clone size reflects TCRdb's work, not the paper's. This sample gives under 800,000 distinct CDR3 sequences in total; approximately 24% of them show up just once. Approximately 0.75% of the sample is held by the ten biggest clonotypes.

The research as a whole found: The naive libraries included spiked-in Jurkat TCR RNA (about nine copies' worth), and this Jurkat TCR RNA is not part of the donor repertoire. In CMV-specific effector cells, clones with more than 20 RNA copies accounted for over 99% of molecules, whereas in naive cells such clones accounted for under 1%. When barcode sub-clustering was not used, chimeric consensus sequences inflated TCR diversity, with chimeras reaching as high as 47%. Modeling gave around 2.7 recovered TCR RNA copies per cell versus 9.5 to 10 by digital PCR, implying roughly 29% capture efficiency. Highly expanded clone sizes could be underestimated because identical TCR molecules may share a barcode. Even against a background of approximately 1 million naive CD8 T cells, spiked-in Jurkat TCR RNA amounting to a single cell's worth was reported to be detectable.

Naive CD8 T cell libraries were made from 20,000 to 1,000,000 sorted cells using 10%, 30% or 50% of purified RNA. Naive CD8 T cells, defined as CD8+CD4-CCR7+CD45RA+, were FACS-sorted into RLT Plus buffer on a BD FACSAria II. To test detection sensitivity, Jurkat RNA equivalent to more than 8 TCR copies was spiked into samples of roughly 18,000-1,000,000 naive CD8 T cells. Enrichment of CD8 T cells was performed with RosetteSep CD8+ T Cell Enrichment Cocktail and Ficoll-Paque, after which ACK red cell lysis was carried out. Including the terminal cysteine and phenylalanine, the CDR3 comprises 14 residues. Of all the DNA, just the CDR3 is kept, 42 bases in frame from base 1. Relative to germline, V is missing 4 bases and J is missing 5 bases, with 4 bases of the junction outside any gene match. The germline V gene gives CDR1 as SQVTM and CDR2 as ANQGSEA. This clonotype was recorded a few times. This receptor's antigen is unknown. No qualities accompany the bases; no much larger clone lies one base away.

The rearrangement joined TRBV29-1 to TRBJ2-1; the junction holds 11 bases that match TRBD2. The receptor's source is a human donor in good health. Some libraries in this study had Jurkat cell RNA spiked in. Sequencing was carried out using naive CD8+ T cells from blood, with Jurkat cell RNA spiked in. Interpreted using the paper, the cell subset or site label stands for: FACS-sorted CD8+CD4-CCR7+CD45RA+ naive T cells. The bases are TGCAGCGTTGTGGCTAGCGGGAGGAACAATGAGCAGTTCTTC. It encodes CSVVASGRNNEQFF.